Shown below are 23 T cell receptor beta chains from a single sample sequenced in a study of cytomegalovirus exposure and HLA in healthy donors. PCR employed 60 Vbeta and 13 Jbeta primers. This table comes from immunoSEQ multiplex PCR, and its TCRdb copy is limited to in-frame clones, with some not included. Among 110,000 or so clones, 8.5% to 9% were seen once, and the ten largest hold around 5.8%. The source material was PBMCs. Receptors originate from a woman in her 40s in good health and CMV-seropositive.

The J gene is TRBJ1-1, the V gene TRBV5-4, with D maybe TRBD1 (6 bases). From germline, CDR1 is SGHNT and CDR2 YYREEE (reference sequence). Trimming pared 3 bases from V and 1 base from J, leaving 19 bases between. The CDR3 runs to 17 residues. The CDR3 here is CASSSPLGQLKNTEAFF. The CDR3 nucleotides are TGTGCCAGCAGCTCGCCCCTCGGACAGCTCAAGAACACTGAAGCTTTCTTT.

The J gene is TRBJ2-7, the V gene TRBV4-1; TRBD1 matches 9 bases. Per germline, CDR1 MGHRA and CDR2 YSYEKL. The V and J ends lost 0 bases and 7 bases, in that order; junction bases with no gene match: 7. The CDR3 covers 15 residues. CDR3 in DNA: TGCGCCAGCAGCCAAGATAAGGGACAGGGAAGTGAGCAGTACTTC. Amino acid sequence: CASSQDKGQGSEQYF.

The sample holds a few counts of this clone. V is TRBV18 and J is TRBJ1-1; D unclear. The CDR3 runs to 13 residues. Trimming cost V 2 bases and J 12 bases, with 16 bases left between them. The germline V gene has CDR1 KGHSH and CDR2 LQKENI. CDR3 loop: CASSPNTGDITFF. In nucleotides, the CDR3 is TGTGCCAGCTCACCAAATACGGGAGATATAACTTTCTTT.

There are a few counts of this clone. This chain uses TRBV30 with TRBJ2-3; D might be TRBD1 (6 bases). Germline CDR1 GTSNPN, CDR2 SVGIG (reference sequence). The V gene lost 0 bases and the J gene lost 5 bases, with 6 bases spanning the gap. This CDR3 region has 12 residues. The CDR3 DNA sequence: TGTGCCTGGAGTGTAGGGGGAGATACGCAGTATTTT. Its protein product is CAWSVGGDTQYF.

The chain is built from TRBV6-5 and TRBJ2-2; 8 nucleotides align to TRBD1. Germline V gene sequence: CDR1 MNHEY, CDR2 SVGAGI. CDR3 size: 14 residues. V shed 5 bases, J shed 1 base, and the junction held 0 bases outside the gene matches. CDR3 sequence: CASSGTGNTGELFF. The CDR3 nucleotides read TGTGCCAGCAGTGGGACAGGGAACACCGGGGAGCTGTTTTTT.

A few counts support this clone. The chain has TRBV19 and TRBJ1-2; 7 bases fit TRBD1. Germline V gene lookup returns CDR1 LNHDA and CDR2 SQIVND (reference sequence). V trimming: 4 bases; J trimming: 4 bases; junction bases outside the gene matches: 9. The CDR3 consists of 15 residues. The CDR3 DNA is TGTGCCAGTAGTACCCATGCGGACAGGACCTATGGCTACACCTTC. It translates to CASSTHADRTYGYTF.

The chain links TRBV30 to TRBJ1-1, with D possibly being TRBD1 (5 bases). V was cut by 1 base and J by 1 base, with 10 bases left in between. Germline lookup yields CDR1 GTSNPN and CDR2 SVGIG (reference sequence). The CDR3 extends over 14 amino acids. The CDR3 loop reads CAWSDLTGNTEAFF. The CDR3 DNA is TGTGCCTGGAGTGATTTAACAGGGAACACTGAAGCTTTCTTT.

The table lists this clone with a few counts. This rearrangement joins TRBV11-2 to TRBJ2-3, with D possibly TRBD2 on 6 matching bases. Germline CDR1 SGHAT, CDR2 FQNNGV. The CDR3 extends over 13 amino acids. With 5 bases removed from V and 3 bases from J, the gap between germline ends came to 9 bases. DNA for the CDR3: TGTGCCAGCAGCGCCGCGGGGACAGATACGCAGTATTTT. Its protein is CASSAAGTDTQYF.

The chain links TRBV6-5 to TRBJ1-4, with D possibly matching TRBD1 (6 bases). V gave up 0 bases and J gave up 3 bases, with 8 bases separating them. From germline, CDR1 is MNHEY and CDR2 SVGAGI. The CDR3 contains 15 residues. CDR3 protein: CASSYSGHPNEKLFF. CDR3 DNA sequence: TGTGCCAGCAGTTACTCGGGACACCCTAATGAAAAACTGTTTTTT.

This clone appeared a few times. The J gene is TRBJ2-7, the V gene TRBV21-1; TRBD2, as called in the table, went unchecked against the DNA. TRBV21-1 is termed a pseudogene. CDR3 length: 14 residues. DNA of the CDR3: TGTGCCAGCAGCAAAGGAGCGGTTCTATACGAGCAGTACTTC. Protein: CASSKGAVLYEQYF.

This clone was picked up a small number of times. V usage is TRBV4-1 and J usage is TRBJ1-1, with TRBD1 matching 7 bases. J was trimmed by 6 bases and V by 3 bases; bases with no gene match: 7. The CDR3 has 14 residues. Germline V gene lookup returns CDR1 MGHRA and CDR2 YSYEKL. The CDR3: CASSHDRVTAEAFF. The CDR3, as DNA: TGCGCCAGCAGCCACGACAGGGTTACGGCTGAAGCTTTCTTT.

The V gene is TRBV15, the J gene TRBJ1-1; 7 nucleotides agree with TRBD1. Unmatched junction bases numbered 2, after V lost 1 base and J lost 0 bases. This CDR3 has 15 residues. Germline V gene sequence: CDR1 LNHNV, CDR2 YYDKDF (reference sequence). The CDR3 is CATSRAGQLNTEAFF. The CDR3 DNA reads TGTGCCACCAGCAGAGCGGGACAGTTGAACACTGAAGCTTTCTTT.

The chain employs TRBV7-3 and TRBJ2-5; D possibly corresponds to TRBD1 (6 bases). Germline CDR1 and CDR2: SGHTA and FQGTGA. Trimming left V 5 bases short and J 5 bases short, with 12 bases between. The CDR3 extends over 13 amino acids. CDR3 nucleotide sequence: TGTGCCAGCAGCACATATAGGGGGGAGACCCAGTACTTC. Its protein is CASSTYRGETQYF.

The V and J genes are TRBV30 and TRBJ2-5, with TRBD2 identical over 9 bases. The end of the DNA aligns better with TRBJ2-7, so the J call may be wrong. The CDR3 has 12 residues. Germline CDR1 GTSNPN, CDR2 SVGIG (reference sequence). CDR3 DNA: TGTGCCGGGGAGCGGGGGGACTACGAGCAGTACTTC. Its translation: CAGERGDYEQYF.

J is TRBJ2-7 and V is TRBV5-6; 12 bases fit TRBD2. CDR1 is SGHDT and CDR2 is YYEEEE in the germline V gene. This CDR3 has 19 amino acids. Trimming took 2 bases from V and 3 from J; bases not matched to a gene: 15. In DNA, the CDR3 is TGTGCCAGCAGCTTTCCGTCGGTACTAGCGGGGGGCATTTTCTACGAGCAGTACTTC. It specifies CASSFPSVLAGGIFYEQYF. Based on the CDR3 plus reference TRBV5-6 and TRBJ2-7, the full variable domain is DAGVTQSPTHLIKTRGQQVTLRCSPKSGHDTVSWYQQALGQGPQFIFQYYEEEERQRGNFPDRFSGHQFPNYSSELNVNALLLGDSALYLCASSFPSVLAGGIFYEQYFGPGTRLTVT.

In the case of this clone: Because the CDR3 is missing its conserved closing phenylalanine or tryptophan, this is likely a read error. The V gene is TRBV29-1, the J gene TRBJ1-2, with a weak D call TRBD1 (6 bases). The V gene's germline CDR1 is SQVTM and CDR2 ANQGSEA. V shed 2 bases and J shed 5 bases, with 15 bases lying between them. The CDR3 runs to 14 residues. CDR3 DNA: TGCAGCGTTGAACGACAGGCAGGGCAATATGGCTACACCTTA. Amino acid sequence: CSVERQAGQYGYTL.

This clone was detected only a few times. The gene calls are TRBV27 and TRBJ2-7, with 9 bases that match TRBD1. The CDR3 length is 14 residues. The V gene's germline CDR1 is MNHEY and CDR2 SMNVEV (reference sequence). The V and J ends lost 7 bases and 4 bases, in that order; junction bases with no gene match: 8. The CDR3 sequence is CASTSWDRAYEQYF. The CDR3 nucleotides are TGTGCCAGCACCTCCTGGGACAGGGCGTACGAGCAGTACTTC.

This clone occurred a few times. The chain carries TRBV30 and TRBJ1-6; D ambiguous. V was cut by 3 bases and J by 15 bases, with 21 bases left in between. The CDR3 extends over 14 amino acids. CDR1 GTSNPN and CDR2 SVGIG come from the germline V gene (reference sequence). CDR3 DNA sequence: TGTGCCTGGAGGGGTCCGCTAGTCGCCAGTCTCCTCCACTTT. Translated, it gives CAWRGPLVASLLHF.

This clone has just a few counts. V and J are TRBV10-3 and TRBJ1-3; 7 bases line up with TRBD1. There are 14 residues in the CDR3. Germline V lookup: CDR1 ENHRY, CDR2 SYGVKD. J gave up 7 bases and V 3 bases, and 6 bases lay outside the gene matches. The CDR3 nucleotides read TGTGCCATCAGTGAAAGGGACAGCATTAACACCATATATTTT. It specifies CAISERDSINTIYF.

This clone was seen a few times. The V gene is TRBV10-3, the J gene TRBJ2-1; TRBD2 matches at 7 bases. The germline CDR1 and CDR2 sequences are ENHRY and SYGVKD. V lost 7 bases to trimming and J lost 1 base; unmatched junction nucleotides: 7. The CDR3 sequence is 15 residues long. CDR3 region: CAIKRTRASYNEQFF. As DNA, the CDR3 is TGTGCCATCAAACGGACTAGGGCATCCTACAATGAGCAGTTCTTC.

The table lists this clone with a few counts. The rearrangement links TRBV2 to TRBJ1-1, with D possibly TRBD1 on 5 matching bases. The CDR3 is 14 amino acids. The germline CDR1 and CDR2 sequences are SNHLY and FYNNEI. Trimming stripped 3 bases from V and 5 bases from J, with 13 bases between. The CDR3 DNA sequence: TGTGCCAGCAGTGACCCGGGGGTAGAGACTGAAGCTTTCTTT. Residues: CASSDPGVETEAFF. Variable domain in full (rest from reference TRBV2 and TRBJ1-1): EPEVTQTPSHQVTQMGQEVILRCVPISNHLYFYWYRQILGQKVEFLVSFYNNEISEKSEIFDDQFSVERPDGSNFTLKIRSTKLEDSAMYFCASSDPGVETEAFFGQGTRLTVV.

The chain links TRBV6-6 to TRBJ1-5; TRBD1 agrees at 12 bases. Germline CDR1 MNHNY, CDR2 SVGAGI (reference sequence). The CDR3 consists of 14 residues. V shed 5 bases, J shed 5 bases, and the junction held 1 base outside the gene matches. The CDR3 sequence: CASSRDRGHQPQHF. As DNA, the CDR3 is TGTGCCAGCAGTCGGGACAGGGGGCATCAGCCCCAGCATTTT.

This clone was seen more than once but under ten times. The chain recombines TRBV9 with TRBJ2-1; D unclear. Germline assignment: CDR1 SGDLS and CDR2 YYNGEE. This CDR3 region has 11 residues. Trimming pared 4 bases from V and 6 bases from J, leaving 5 bases between. CDR3 in amino acids: CASSFLNEQFF. The CDR3 nucleotides are TGTGCCAGCAGCTTTCTCAATGAGCAGTTCTTC.